This TCR beta chain was sequenced during a study of CD8+CD57+ T cells in acquired aplastic anemia. Notes on the study in general: The study found no significant CD8+ Simpson's diversity difference between patients and controls. The same twenty-nine CD8+ CDR3 sequences occurred in patients and in controls.

On this clonotype: Its antigen is unidentified.

TCR beta VDJ combinations and CDR3 sequences were profiled from genomic DNA. MiXCR, applied by TCRdb to the reads, yields one record per CDR3 protein. This table holds approximately 180,000 distinct CDR3 sequences, 47% found once. This CDR3 has 16 amino acids. Trimming removed 5 bases at V and 0 bases at J, with 16 bases between. Germline values: CDR1 SGHVS, CDR2 FQNEAQ. The patients chosen for sequencing had shown expansion of CD8+CD57+ cells (detected by flow cytometry). The TCR sequence derives from a human donor with aplastic anemia. Input material: sorted CD4+, CD8+, or CD8+CD57+ T cells (not recorded which) from PBMCs. V usage is TRBV7-8 and J usage is TRBJ1-1; D unresolved. The CDR3, as DNA: TGTGCCAGCAGCACGCCGATCGGGCTGCTGAACACTGAAGCTTTCTTT. Its translation: CASSTPIGLLNTEAFF. Combining the CDR3 with reference TRBV7-8 and TRBJ1-1 gives the whole variable domain GAGVSQSPRYKVAKRGQDVALRCDPISGHVSLFWYQQALGQGPEFLTYFQNEAQLDKSGLPSDRFFAERPEGSVSTLKIQRTQQEDSAVYLCASSTPIGLLNTEAFFGQGTRLTVV.